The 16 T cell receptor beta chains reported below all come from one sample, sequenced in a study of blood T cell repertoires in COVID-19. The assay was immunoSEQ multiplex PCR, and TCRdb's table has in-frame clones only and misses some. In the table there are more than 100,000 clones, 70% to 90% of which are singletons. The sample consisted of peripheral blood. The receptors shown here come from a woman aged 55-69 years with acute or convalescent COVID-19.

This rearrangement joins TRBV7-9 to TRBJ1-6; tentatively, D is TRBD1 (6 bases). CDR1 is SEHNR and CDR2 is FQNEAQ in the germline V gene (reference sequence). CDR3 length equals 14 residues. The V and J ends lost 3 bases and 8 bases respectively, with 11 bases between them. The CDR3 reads CASSFGQKDSPLHF. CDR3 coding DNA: TGTGCCAGCAGCTTTGGACAGAAGGATTCACCCCTCCACTTT.

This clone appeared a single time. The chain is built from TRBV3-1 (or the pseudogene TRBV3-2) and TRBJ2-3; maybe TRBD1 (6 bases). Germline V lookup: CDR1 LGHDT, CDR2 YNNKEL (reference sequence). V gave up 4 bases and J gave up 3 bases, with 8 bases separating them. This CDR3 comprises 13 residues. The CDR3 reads CASSRDITDTQYF. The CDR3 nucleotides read TGTGCCAGCAGCCGGGACATAACAGATACGCAGTATTTT.

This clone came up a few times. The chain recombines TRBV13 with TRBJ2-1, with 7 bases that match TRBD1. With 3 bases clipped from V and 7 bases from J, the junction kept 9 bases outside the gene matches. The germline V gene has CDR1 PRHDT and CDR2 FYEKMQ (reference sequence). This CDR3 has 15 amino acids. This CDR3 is CASSFGRQGRNEQFF. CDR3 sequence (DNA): TGTGCCAGCAGCTTCGGACGACAGGGAAGAAATGAGCAGTTCTTC.

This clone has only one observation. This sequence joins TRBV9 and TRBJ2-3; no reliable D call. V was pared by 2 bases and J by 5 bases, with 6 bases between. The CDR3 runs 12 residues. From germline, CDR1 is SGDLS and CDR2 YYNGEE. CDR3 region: CASSVVQDTQYF. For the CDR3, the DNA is TGTGCCAGCAGCGTTGTACAAGATACGCAGTATTTT.

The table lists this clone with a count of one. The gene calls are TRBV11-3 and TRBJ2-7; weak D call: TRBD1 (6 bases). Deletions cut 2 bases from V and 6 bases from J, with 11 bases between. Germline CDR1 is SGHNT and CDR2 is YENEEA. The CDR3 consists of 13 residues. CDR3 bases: TGTGCCAGCAGCTTAACAGGGCCCGGCGAGCAGTACGTC. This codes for CASSLTGPGEQYV.

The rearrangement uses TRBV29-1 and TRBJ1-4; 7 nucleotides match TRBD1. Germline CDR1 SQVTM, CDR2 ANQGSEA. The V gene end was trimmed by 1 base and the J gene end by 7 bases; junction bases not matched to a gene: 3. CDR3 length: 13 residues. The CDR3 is CSVEGTGGEKLFF. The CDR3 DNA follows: TGCAGCGTTGAAGGGACAGGTGGTGAAAAACTGTTTTTT. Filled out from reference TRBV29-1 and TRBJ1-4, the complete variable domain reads SAVISQKPSRDICQRGTSLTIQCQVDSQVTMMFWYRQQPGQSLTLIATANQGSEATYESGFVIDKFPISRPNLTFSTLTVSNMSPEDSSIYLCSVEGTGGEKLFFGSGTQLSVL.

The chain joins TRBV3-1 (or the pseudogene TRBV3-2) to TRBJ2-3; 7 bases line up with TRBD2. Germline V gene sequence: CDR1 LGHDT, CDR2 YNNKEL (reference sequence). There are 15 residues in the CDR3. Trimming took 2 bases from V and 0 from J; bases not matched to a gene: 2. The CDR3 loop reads CASSQSSGSTDTQYF. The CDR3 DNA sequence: TGTGCCAGCAGCCAATCTAGCGGCAGCACAGATACGCAGTATTTT.

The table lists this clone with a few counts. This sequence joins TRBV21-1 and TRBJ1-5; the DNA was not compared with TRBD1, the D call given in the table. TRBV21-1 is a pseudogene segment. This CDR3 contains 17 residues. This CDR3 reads CASTRSMDRERTEPQHF. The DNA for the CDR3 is TGTGCCAGCACCCGATCTATGGACAGGGAGAGGACGGAGCCCCAGCATTTT.

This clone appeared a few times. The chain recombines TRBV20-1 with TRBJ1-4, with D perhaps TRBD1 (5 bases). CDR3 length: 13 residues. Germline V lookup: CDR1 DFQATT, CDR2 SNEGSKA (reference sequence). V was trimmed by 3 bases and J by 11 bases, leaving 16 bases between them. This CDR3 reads CSASISGDGKLFF. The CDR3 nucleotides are TGCAGTGCTAGTATCTCGGGGGATGGGAAACTGTTTTTT.

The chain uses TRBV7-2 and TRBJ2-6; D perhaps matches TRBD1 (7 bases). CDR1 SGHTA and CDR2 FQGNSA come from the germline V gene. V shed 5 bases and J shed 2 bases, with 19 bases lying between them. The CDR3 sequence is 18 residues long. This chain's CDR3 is CASSPPRQGGPGANVLTF. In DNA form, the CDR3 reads TGTGCCAGCAGCCCACCCCGGCAGGGGGGACCTGGGGCCAACGTCCTGACTTTC.

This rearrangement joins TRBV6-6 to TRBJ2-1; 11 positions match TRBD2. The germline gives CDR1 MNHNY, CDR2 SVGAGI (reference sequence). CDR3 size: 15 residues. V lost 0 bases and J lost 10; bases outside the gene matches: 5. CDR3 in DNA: TGTGCCAGCAGTTACTCGCTAGCGGGAGGTAGCGAGCAGTTCTTC. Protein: CASSYSLAGGSEQFF.

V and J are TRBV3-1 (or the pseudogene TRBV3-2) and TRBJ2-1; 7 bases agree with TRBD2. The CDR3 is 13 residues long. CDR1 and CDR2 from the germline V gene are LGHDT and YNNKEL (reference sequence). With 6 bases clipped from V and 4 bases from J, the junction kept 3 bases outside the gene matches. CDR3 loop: CASRSGGYNEQFF. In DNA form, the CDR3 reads TGTGCCAGCAGATCGGGGGGATACAATGAGCAGTTCTTC.

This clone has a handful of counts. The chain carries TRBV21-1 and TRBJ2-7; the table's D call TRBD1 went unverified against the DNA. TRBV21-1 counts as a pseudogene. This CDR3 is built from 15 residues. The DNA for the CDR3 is TGTGCCAGCAGCACGGCCAGGGGAAATTTATACGAGCAGTACGTC. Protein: CASSTARGNLYEQYV.

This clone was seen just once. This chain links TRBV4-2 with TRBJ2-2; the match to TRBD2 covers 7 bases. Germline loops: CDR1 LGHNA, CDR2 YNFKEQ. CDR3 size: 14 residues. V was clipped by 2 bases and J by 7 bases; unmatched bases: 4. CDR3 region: CASSQQRDGGELFF. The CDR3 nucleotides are TGTGCCAGCAGCCAACAGCGGGACGGCGGGGAGCTGTTTTTT.

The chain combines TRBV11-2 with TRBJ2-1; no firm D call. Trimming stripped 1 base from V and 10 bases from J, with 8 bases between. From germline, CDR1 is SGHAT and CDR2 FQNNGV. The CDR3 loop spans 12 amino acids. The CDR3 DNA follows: TGTGCCAGCAGCTTAGTACTCTCCGAGCAGTTCTTC. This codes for CASSLVLSEQFF.

The CDR3 reads CASIPGGVRRQPQHF. The CDR3 DNA reads as TGTGCCAGCATCCCAGGGGGCGTACGCCGGCAGCCCCAGCATTTT. This chain uses TRBV28 with TRBJ1-5, with 8 bases identical to TRBD1. The CDR3 contains 15 residues. The V segment lost 7 bases and the J segment 7 bases; nucleotides outside the gene matches: 12. Per the germline V gene, CDR1 is MDHEN and CDR2 is SYDVKM.